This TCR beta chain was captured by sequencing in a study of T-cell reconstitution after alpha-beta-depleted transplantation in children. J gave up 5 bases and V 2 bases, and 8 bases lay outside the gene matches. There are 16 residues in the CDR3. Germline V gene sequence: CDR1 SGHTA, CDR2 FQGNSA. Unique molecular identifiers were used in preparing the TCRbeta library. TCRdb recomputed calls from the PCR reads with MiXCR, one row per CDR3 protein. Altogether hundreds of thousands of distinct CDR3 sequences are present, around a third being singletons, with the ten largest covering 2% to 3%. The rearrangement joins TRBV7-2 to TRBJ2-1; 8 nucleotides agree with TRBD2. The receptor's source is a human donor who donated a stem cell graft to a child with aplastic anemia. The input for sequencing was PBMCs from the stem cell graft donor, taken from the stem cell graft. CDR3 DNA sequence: TGTGCCAGCAGCTTATATGGCGGGAGGCCGAACAATGAGCAGTTCTTC. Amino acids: CASSLYGGRPNNEQFF.